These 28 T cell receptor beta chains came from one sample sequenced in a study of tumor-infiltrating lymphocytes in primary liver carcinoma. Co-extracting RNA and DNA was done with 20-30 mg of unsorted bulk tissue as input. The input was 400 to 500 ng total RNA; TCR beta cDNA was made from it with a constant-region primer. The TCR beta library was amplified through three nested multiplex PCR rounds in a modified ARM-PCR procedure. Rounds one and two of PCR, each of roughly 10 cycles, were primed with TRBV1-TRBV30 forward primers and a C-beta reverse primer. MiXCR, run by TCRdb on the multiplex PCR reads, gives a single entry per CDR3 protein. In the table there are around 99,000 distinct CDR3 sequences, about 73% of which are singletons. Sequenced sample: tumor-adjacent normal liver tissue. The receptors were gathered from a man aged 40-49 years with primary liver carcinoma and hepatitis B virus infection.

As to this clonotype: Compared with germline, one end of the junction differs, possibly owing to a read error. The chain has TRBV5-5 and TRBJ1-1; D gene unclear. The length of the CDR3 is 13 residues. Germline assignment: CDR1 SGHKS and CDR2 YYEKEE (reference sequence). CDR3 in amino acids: CASSFEGNTGAFF. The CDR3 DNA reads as TGTGCCAGCAGCTTCGAAGGGAACACTGGAGCTTTCTTT.

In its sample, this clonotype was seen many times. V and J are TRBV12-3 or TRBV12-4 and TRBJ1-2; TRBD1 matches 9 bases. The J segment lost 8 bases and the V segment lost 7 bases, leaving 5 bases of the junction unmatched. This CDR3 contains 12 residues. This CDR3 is CASTRTGEGYTF. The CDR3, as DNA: TGTGCCAGCACCCGGACAGGGGAAGGCTACACCTTC.

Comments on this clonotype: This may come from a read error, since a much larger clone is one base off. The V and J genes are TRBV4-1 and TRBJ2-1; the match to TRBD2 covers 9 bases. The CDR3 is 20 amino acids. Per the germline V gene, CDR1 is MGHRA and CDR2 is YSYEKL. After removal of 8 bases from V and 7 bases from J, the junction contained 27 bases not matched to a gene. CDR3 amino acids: CASARSWAGAVRLAENEQFF. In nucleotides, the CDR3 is TGCGCCAGCGCCCGGTCCTGGGCAGGGGCGGTAAGACTAGCGGAAAATGAGCAGTTCTTC.

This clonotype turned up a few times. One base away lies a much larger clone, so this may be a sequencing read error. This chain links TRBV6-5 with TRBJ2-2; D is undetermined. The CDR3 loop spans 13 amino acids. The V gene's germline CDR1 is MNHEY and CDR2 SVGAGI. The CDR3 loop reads CASGYSIGGELFF. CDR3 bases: TGTGCCAGCGGTTACTCGATTGGCGGGGAGCTGTTTTTT.

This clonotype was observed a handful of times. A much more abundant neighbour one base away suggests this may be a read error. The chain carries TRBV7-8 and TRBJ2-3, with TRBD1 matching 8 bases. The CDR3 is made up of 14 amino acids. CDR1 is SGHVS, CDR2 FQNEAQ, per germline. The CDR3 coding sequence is TGTGCCAACAGCCACAGGGGGGTAACAGATACGCAGTATTTT. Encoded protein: CANSHRGVTDTQYF.

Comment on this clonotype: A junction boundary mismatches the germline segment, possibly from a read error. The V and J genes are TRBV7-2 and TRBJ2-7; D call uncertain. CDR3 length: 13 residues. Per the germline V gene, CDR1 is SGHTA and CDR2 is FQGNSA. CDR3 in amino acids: CASRLGIGLEQYF. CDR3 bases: TGTGCCAGCAGGTTAGGGATAGGTCTCGAGCAGTACTTC. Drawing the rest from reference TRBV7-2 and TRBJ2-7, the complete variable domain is GAGVSQSPSNKVTEKGKDVELRCDPISGHTALYWYRQSLGQGLEFLIYFQGNSAPDKSGLPSDRFSAERTGGSVSTLTIQRTQQEDSAVYLCASRLGIGLEQYFGPGTRLTVT.

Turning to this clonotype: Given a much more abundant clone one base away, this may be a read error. The DNA for the CDR3 is TGTGCCAACAGCTTGGGAGGGACAGAGGGCTACGAGCAGTACTTC. Amino acids: CANSLGGTEGYEQYF. The chain links TRBV5-4 to TRBJ2-7, with D perhaps matching TRBD1 or TRBD2 (7 bases each). CDR1 SGHNT and CDR2 YYREEE come from the germline V gene (reference sequence). CDR3 length: 15 amino acids.

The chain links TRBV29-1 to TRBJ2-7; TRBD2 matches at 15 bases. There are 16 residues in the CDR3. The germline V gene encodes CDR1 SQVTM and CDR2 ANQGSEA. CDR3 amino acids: CSAPGTSGRHCYEQYF. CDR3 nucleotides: TGCAGTGCCCCGGGGACTAGCGGGAGGCACTGCTACGAGCAGTACTTC.

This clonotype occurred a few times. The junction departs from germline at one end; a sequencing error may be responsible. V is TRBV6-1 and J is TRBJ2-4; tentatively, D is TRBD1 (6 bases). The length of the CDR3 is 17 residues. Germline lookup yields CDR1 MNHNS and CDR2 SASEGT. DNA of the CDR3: TGTGTCAGCAGTGAAGAGGGGGTGTTCGTAGCCAAAAACATTCAGTACTTC. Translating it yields CVSSEEGVFVAKNIQYF.

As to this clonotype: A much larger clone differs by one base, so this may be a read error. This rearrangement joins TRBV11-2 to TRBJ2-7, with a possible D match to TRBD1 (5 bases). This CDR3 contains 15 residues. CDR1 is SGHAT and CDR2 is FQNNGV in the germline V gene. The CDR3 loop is CVSSISGISSYEQYF. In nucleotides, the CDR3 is TGTGTCAGCAGTATTTCAGGGATTAGCTCCTACGAGCAGTACTTC.

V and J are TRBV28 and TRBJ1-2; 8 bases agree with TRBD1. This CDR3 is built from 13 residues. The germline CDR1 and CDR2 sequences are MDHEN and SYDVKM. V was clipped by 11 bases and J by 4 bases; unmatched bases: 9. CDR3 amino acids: CACLFDRGYGYTF. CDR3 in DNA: TGTGCCTGCTTATTCGACAGGGGCTATGGCTACACCTTC.

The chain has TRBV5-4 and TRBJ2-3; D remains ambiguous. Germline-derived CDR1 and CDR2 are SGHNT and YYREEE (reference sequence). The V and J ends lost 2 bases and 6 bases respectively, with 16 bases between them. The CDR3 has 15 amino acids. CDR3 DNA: TGTGCCAGCAGCTTCTACACTGAAACTGGGGATACGCAGTATTTT. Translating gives CASSFYTETGDTQYF. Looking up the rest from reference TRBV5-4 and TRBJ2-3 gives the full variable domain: ETGVTQSPTHLIKTRGQQVTLRCSSQSGHNTVSWYQQALGQGPQFIFQYYREEENGRGNFPPRFSGLQFPNYSSELNVNALELDDSALYLCASSFYTETGDTQYFGPGTRLTVL.

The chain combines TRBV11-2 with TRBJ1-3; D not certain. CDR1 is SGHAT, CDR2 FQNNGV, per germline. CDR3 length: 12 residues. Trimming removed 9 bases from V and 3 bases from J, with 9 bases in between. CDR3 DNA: TGTGCCAGTAACCTCAATGGAAACACCATATATTTT. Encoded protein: CASNLNGNTIYF.

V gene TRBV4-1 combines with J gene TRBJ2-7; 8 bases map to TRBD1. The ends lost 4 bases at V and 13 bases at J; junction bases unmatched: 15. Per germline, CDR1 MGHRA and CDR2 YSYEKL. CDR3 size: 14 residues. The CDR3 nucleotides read TGCGCCAGCAGCCTGACAGGGGCTACCTACGAGGAATACTTC. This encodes CASSLTGATYEEYF.

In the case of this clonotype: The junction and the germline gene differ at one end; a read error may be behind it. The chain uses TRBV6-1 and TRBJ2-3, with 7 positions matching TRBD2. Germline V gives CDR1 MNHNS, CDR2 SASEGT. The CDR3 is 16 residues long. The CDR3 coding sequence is TGTGCCAGGAGTCAATTAGCGGGTTTAGCCACAGATATGCAGTATTTT. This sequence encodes CARSQLAGLATDMQYF.

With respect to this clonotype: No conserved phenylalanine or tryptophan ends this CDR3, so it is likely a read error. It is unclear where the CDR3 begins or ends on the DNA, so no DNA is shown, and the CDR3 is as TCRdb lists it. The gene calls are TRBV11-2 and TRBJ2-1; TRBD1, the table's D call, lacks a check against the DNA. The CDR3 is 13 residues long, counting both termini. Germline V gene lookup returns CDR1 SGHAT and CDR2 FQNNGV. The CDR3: CASRPTGRDELFV.

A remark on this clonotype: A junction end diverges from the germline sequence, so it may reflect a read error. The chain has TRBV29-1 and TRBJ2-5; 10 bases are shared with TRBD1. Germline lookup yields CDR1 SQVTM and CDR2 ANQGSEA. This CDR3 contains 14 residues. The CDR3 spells CSVSRTGGEETHYF. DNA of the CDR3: TGCAGTGTCTCCCGGACAGGGGGGGAAGAGACCCACTACTTC.

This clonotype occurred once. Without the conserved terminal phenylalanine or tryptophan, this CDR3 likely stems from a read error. Written as DNA, the CDR3 is TGTGCCAGTAGCCTAGTGGGGGGCGCAGCTGGGGCCAACGTCCTGACTCTC. This codes for CASSLVGGAAGANVLTL. The rearrangement links TRBV11-2 to TRBJ2-6; D assignment may be TRBD1 or TRBD2 (6 bases each). This CDR3 has 17 residues. Germline V gene lookup returns CDR1 SGHAT and CDR2 FQNNGV. Trimming pared 9 bases from V and 2 bases from J, leaving 20 bases between.

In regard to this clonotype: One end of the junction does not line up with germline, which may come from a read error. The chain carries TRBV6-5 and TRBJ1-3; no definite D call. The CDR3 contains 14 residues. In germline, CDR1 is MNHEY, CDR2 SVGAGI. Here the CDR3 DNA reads TGTGCTAGCAGACTAACGGCGGCAGGAGACACCATATATTTT. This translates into CASRLTAAGDTIYF.

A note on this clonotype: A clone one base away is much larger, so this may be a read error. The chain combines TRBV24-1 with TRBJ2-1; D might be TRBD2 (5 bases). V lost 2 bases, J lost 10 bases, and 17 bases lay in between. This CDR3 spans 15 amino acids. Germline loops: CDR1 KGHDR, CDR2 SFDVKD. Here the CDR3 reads CATSDSRASSSEQFF. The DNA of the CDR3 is TGTGCCACCAGTGATTCGCGGGCCTCCTCAAGCGAGCAGTTCTTC.

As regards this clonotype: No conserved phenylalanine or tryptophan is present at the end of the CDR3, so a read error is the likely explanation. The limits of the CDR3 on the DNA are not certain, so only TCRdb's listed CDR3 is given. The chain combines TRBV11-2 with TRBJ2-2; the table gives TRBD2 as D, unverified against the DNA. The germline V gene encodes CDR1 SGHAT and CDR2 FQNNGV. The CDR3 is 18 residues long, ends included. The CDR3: CASSDSRARVTNTGELFI.

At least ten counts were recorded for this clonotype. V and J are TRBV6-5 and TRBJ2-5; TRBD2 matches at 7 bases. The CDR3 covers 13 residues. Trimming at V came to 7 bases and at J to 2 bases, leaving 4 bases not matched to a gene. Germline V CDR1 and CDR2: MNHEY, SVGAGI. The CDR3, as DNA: TGTGCCAGCAAGCCTAGCGGACAAGAGACCCAGTACTTC. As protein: CASKPSGQETQYF.

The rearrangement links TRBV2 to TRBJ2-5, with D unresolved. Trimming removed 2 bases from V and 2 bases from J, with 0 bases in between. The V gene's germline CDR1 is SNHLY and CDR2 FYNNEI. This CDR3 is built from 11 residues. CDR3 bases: TGTGCCAGCAGTGAACAAGAGACCCAGTACTTC. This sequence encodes CASSEQETQYF.

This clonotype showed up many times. Here the CDR3 reads CASKGGLAGEINTQYF. CDR3 nucleotides: TGTGCCAGCAAAGGGGGACTAGCGGGAGAAATAAATACGCAGTATTTT. This chain joins TRBV6-6 and TRBJ2-3; 14 bases fit TRBD2. The germline gives CDR1 MNHNY, CDR2 SVGAGI (reference sequence). This CDR3 comprises 16 residues. V dropped 7 bases and J dropped 7; count of bases not matched to a gene: 10.

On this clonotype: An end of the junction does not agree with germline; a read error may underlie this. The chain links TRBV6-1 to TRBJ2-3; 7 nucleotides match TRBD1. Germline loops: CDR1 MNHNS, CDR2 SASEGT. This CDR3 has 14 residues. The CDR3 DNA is TGCGCCAGCAGTGATAGGGGGCAGACAGGTATGCAGTATTTT. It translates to CASSDRGQTGMQYF.

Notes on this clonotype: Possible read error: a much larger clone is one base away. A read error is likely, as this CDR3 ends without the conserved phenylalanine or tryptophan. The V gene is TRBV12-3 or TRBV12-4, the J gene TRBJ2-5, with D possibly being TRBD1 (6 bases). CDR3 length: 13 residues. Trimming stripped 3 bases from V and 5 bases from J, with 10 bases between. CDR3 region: CASSFRGFETQYL. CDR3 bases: TGTGCCAGCAGTTTTAGGGGGTTTGAGACCCAGTACCTC.

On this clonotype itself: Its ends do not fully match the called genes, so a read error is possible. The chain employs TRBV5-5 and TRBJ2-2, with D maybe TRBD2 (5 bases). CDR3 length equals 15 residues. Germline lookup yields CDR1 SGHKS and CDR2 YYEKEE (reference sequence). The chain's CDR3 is CASSRTKRNTGELFF. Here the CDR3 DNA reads TGTGCCAGCAGCCGTACTAAACGGAACACCGGGGAGCTGTTCTTT.

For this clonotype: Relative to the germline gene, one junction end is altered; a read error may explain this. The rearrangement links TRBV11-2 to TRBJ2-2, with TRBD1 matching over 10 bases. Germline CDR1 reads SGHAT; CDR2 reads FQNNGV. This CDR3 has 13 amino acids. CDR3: CATGQGNTGKLLF. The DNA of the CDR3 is TGCGCCACGGGACAGGGGAACACCGGGAAGCTGCTTTTT.